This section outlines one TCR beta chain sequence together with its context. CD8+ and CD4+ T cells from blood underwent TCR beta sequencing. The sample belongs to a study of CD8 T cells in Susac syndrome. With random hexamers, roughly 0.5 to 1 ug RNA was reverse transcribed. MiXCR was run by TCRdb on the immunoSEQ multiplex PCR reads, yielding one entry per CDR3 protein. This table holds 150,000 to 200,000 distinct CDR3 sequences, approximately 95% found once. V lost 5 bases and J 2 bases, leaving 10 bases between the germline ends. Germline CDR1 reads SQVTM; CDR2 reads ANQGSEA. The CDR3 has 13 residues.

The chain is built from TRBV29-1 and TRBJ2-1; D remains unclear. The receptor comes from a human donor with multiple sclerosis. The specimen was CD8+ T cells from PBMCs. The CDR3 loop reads CSVLRRTYNEQFF. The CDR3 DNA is TGCAGCGTTTTGCGGCGGACCTACAATGAGCAGTTCTTC.